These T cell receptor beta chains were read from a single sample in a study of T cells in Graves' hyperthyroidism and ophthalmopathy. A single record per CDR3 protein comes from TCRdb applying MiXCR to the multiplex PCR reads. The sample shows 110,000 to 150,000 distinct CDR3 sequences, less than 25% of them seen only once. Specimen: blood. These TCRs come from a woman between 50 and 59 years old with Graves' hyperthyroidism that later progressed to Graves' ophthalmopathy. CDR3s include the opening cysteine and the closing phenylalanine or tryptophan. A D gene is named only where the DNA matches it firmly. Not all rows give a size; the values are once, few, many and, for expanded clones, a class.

TGCAGCGTTGTCCCCGGGTCTACGGAGCAGTACTTC	CSVVPGSTEQYF	TRBV29-1	TRBJ2-7	NA	NA
TGTGCCAGCAGCTCGAGACTAGCGGAGCGCACAGATACGCAGTATTTT	CASSSRLAERTDTQYF	TRBV7-3	TRBJ2-3	many	TRBD2
TGCGCCAGCAGCCCCTTGGGACGGTCGAACACTGAAGCTTTCTTT	CASSPLGRSNTEAFF	TRBV4-1	TRBJ1-1	NA	NA
TGCAGTGCTAGGGCAACAGGGATCGGTAATTCACCCCTCCACTTT	CSARATGIGNSPLHF	TRBV20-1	TRBJ1-6	NA	NA
TGTGCCAGCACCAACGACAGGGGTTCCAATCAGCCCCAGCATTTT	CASTNDRGSNQPQHF	TRBV2	TRBJ1-5	NA	TRBD1
TGCGCCAGCAGCCACCCCAGGGAAGGGGTGTCCTATGGCTACACCTTC	CASSHPREGVSYGYTF	TRBV4-1	TRBJ1-2	few	NA
TGTGCCAGCAGCCAGACCAACACTGAAGCTTTCTTT	CASSQTNTEAFF	TRBV3-1	TRBJ1-1	NA	NA
TGTGCCAACGAGGGACAGGGGGTTATTCGGAGAAAACTGTTTTTT	CANEGQGVIRRKLFF	TRBV28	TRBJ1-4	many	TRBD1
TGTGCCAGCAGGGGGACAGGGGCAGCTTGGGAGAGCAATCAGCCCCAGCATTTT	CASRGTGAAWESNQPQHF	TRBV6-2/TRBV6-3	TRBJ1-5	many	TRBD1
TGTGCCAGTAGTACTGACTCCTACAATGAGCAGTTCTTC	CASSTDSYNEQFF	TRBV19	TRBJ2-1	NA	NA
TGCGCCAGCAGCTTAGGGACAGTCTACGAGCAGTACTTC	CASSLGTVYEQYF	TRBV5-1	TRBJ2-7	few	TRBD1
TGTGCCAGCAGTCCCAGAAGAGAGACCCAGTACTTC	CASSPRRETQYF	TRBV12-3/TRBV12-4	TRBJ2-5	many	NA
TGTGCCAGCAGAACAGGGGGCACTGAAGCTTTCTTT	CASRTGGTEAFF	TRBV4-1	TRBJ1-1	many	TRBD1
TGTGCCAGCAGCTCCGTTGGACAGGGGTACAATGAGCAGTTCTTC	CASSSVGQGYNEQFF	TRBV11-1	TRBJ2-1	many	TRBD1
TGCGCCAGCAGCGGAACTAGCGGGAGAGGGTACAATGAGCAGTTCTTC	CASSGTSGRGYNEQFF	TRBV5-1	TRBJ2-1	many	TRBD2
TGTGCCAGCAGTTACCCCGGACAGGGGGGCGGCGAGCAGTACTTC	CASSYPGQGGGEQYF	TRBV6-9	TRBJ2-7	NA	TRBD1
TGTGCCAGCACCGGACTCTCCTACGAGCAGTACTTC	CASTGLSYEQYF	TRBV6-1	TRBJ2-7	many	NA
TGTGCCAGTAGTATCGGAGGGAGGGGCACACAGCCCCAGCATTTT	CASSIGGRGTQPQHF	TRBV19	TRBJ1-5	many	NA
TGTGCCACCAGTGATGGAGTAACTGGGCACACAGATACGCAGTATTTT	CATSDGVTGHTDTQYF	TRBV24-1	TRBJ2-3	few	NA
TGTGCCAGCAGCTTAGAACTTATTTCCTACGAGCAGTACTTC	CASSLELISYEQYF	TRBV11-2	TRBJ2-7	many	NA
TGCGCCAGCAGTTATGTGGTGTACAATGAGCAGTTCTTC	CASSYVVYNEQFF	TRBV10-1	TRBJ2-1	NA	NA